Shown below are 24 T cell receptor beta chains from a single sample sequenced in a study of early T cells in non-severe SARS-CoV-2 infection. TCRdb fed the 5' RACE reads into MiXCR, producing one record per CDR3 protein. The table lists more than 65,000 distinct CDR3 sequences, approximately 13% of them singletons. What was sequenced was whole blood. Receptors were obtained from an adult who was a healthcare worker with PCR-confirmed SARS-CoV-2 infection or an uninfected control (not recorded which).

The V gene is TRBV11-2, the J gene TRBJ2-1, with 8 positions matching TRBD2. The CDR3 length is 14 residues. The ends lost 7 bases at V and 5 bases at J; junction bases unmatched: 7. CDR1 is SGHAT and CDR2 is FQNNGV in the germline V gene. CDR3 DNA sequence: TGTGCCAGCACTAGCGGGCTTACTAACAATGAGCAGTTCTTC. This translates into CASTSGLTNNEQFF.

A word on this clonotype: Just one base apart from a much larger clone, this may be a read error. V gene TRBV29-1 combines with J gene TRBJ2-2, with TRBD1 identical over 8 bases. The CDR3 length is 14 residues. The germline gives CDR1 SQVTM, CDR2 ANQGSEA. In nucleotides, the CDR3 is TGCAGCGCAGCAGGGGGCGTCGGCACCGAGGAGCTGTTTTTT. It yields the protein CSAAGGVGTEELFF.

The V call is TRBV6-6, the J call TRBJ2-7; 7 bases match TRBD1. Germline loops: CDR1 MNHNY, CDR2 SVGAGI (reference sequence). The CDR3 loop spans 15 amino acids. The V gene end was trimmed by 0 bases and the J gene end by 0 bases; junction bases not matched to a gene: 2. CDR3 DNA: TGTGCCAGCAGTTACTCACAGGGGTACTCCTACGAGCAGTACTTC. Translating it yields CASSYSQGYSYEQYF.

Comments on this clonotype: A clone one base away is much larger, so this may be a read error. The rearrangement joins TRBV7-9 to TRBJ2-5; no clear D. The CDR3 runs 12 residues. The V gene lost 0 bases and the J gene lost 1 base, with 0 bases spanning the gap. The germline gives CDR1 SEHNR, CDR2 FQNEAQ (reference sequence). CDR3 amino acids: CASSLAQETQYF. The CDR3 coding sequence is TGTGCCAGCAGCTTAGCCCAAGAGACCCAGTACTTC.

This clonotype was detected many times. The chain employs TRBV12-3 or TRBV12-4 and TRBJ2-5, with D perhaps assigned TRBD1 or TRBD2 (5 bases each). The CDR3 extends over 15 amino acids. The V gene lost 2 bases and the J gene lost 7 bases, with 17 bases spanning the gap. Here the CDR3 reads CASSLTVTEGTTQYF. Written as DNA, the CDR3 is TGTGCCAGCAGTTTAACGGTAACTGAGGGGACGACCCAGTACTTC.

This clonotype was recorded at least ten times. This chain links TRBV7-9 with TRBJ2-1, with TRBD1 matching over 7 bases. V lost 5 bases to trimming and J lost 1 base; unmatched junction nucleotides: 5. CDR3 length: 15 amino acids. Germline V gene data show CDR1 as SEHNR and CDR2 as FQNEAQ (reference sequence). CDR3 bases: TGTGCCAGCAGCCCTACAGGGGTATCCTACAATGAGCAGTTCTTC. Amino acid sequence: CASSPTGVSYNEQFF.

This clonotype occurred many times. The chain has TRBV11-2 and TRBJ2-7; D might be TRBD1 (5 bases). The CDR3 extends over 13 amino acids. The germline V gene encodes CDR1 SGHAT and CDR2 FQNNGV. V was shortened by 4 bases and J by 4 bases, with 11 bases between the two germline ends. CDR3 in DNA: TGTGCCAGCAGCTCAGGGTACACGTACGAGCAGTACTTC. Its translation is CASSSGYTYEQYF.

This clonotype appeared many times. V usage is TRBV6-5 and J usage is TRBJ1-3; D is uncertain. Trimming stripped 2 bases from V and 0 bases from J, with 11 bases between. There are 16 residues in the CDR3. Germline CDR1 reads MNHEY; CDR2 reads SVGAGI. The CDR3 here is CASSYVAAGSGNTIYF. The CDR3 DNA sequence: TGTGCCAGCAGTTACGTAGCGGCGGGCTCTGGAAACACCATATATTTT.

This clonotype has ten or more counts. The J gene is TRBJ1-2, the V gene TRBV12-3 or TRBV12-4; 9 positions match TRBD1. The CDR3 totals 13 residues. V was pared by 5 bases and J by 9 bases, with 7 bases of the junction left unmatched. The chain's CDR3 is CASSTDRGVSYTF. In DNA form, the CDR3 reads TGTGCCAGCAGTACGGACAGGGGCGTCAGCTACACCTTC.

The sample holds many counts of this clonotype. The chain has TRBV6-5 and TRBJ2-6, with D perhaps matching TRBD2 (5 bases). The CDR3 runs to 15 residues. V was pared by 2 bases and J by 2 bases, with 7 bases between. Germline CDR1 is MNHEY and CDR2 is SVGAGI. CDR3 in amino acids: CASSYLRAGANVLTF. CDR3 coding DNA: TGTGCCAGCAGTTACCTGAGGGCTGGGGCCAACGTCCTGACTTTC.

This clonotype was counted at least ten times. The chain combines TRBV7-9 with TRBJ2-2, with D possibly TRBD2 on 5 matching bases. Trimming stripped 5 bases from V and 4 bases from J, with 14 bases between. Germline V gene data show CDR1 as SEHNR and CDR2 as FQNEAQ (reference sequence). This CDR3 has 15 residues. In DNA form, the CDR3 reads TGTGCCAGCAGCGCTCGGGGTGGCGGCACCGGGGAGCTGTTTTTT. This codes for CASSARGGGTGELFF.

This clonotype was recorded at least ten times. The CDR3 spells CASSPVTGENEQFF. CDR3 in DNA: TGTGCCAGCTCACCAGTCACTGGAGAAAATGAGCAGTTCTTC. The rearrangement links TRBV18 to TRBJ2-1; no clear D gene. The CDR3 totals 14 residues. V was cut by 2 bases and J by 7 bases, with 12 bases left in between. In germline, CDR1 is KGHSH, CDR2 LQKENI.

The sample holds a few counts of this clonotype. CDR3 region: CASRAHSTDTQYF. CDR3 nucleotide sequence: TGTGCCAGCAGGGCCCACTCCACAGATACGCAGTATTTT. The chain links TRBV28 to TRBJ2-3; unclear D gene. Per the germline V gene, CDR1 is MDHEN and CDR2 is SYDVKM. The CDR3 has 13 residues. V gave up 6 bases and J gave up 2 bases, with 9 bases separating them.

This clonotype was counted many times. The V gene is TRBV28, the J gene TRBJ2-4, with D possibly matching TRBD1 (5 bases). Trimming took off 6 bases at V and 9 bases at J, with 15 bases between the two ends. The CDR3 spans 13 residues. The germline CDR1 and CDR2 sequences are MDHEN and SYDVKM. CDR3 sequence reads: CASSRQGVSIQYF. CDR3 coding DNA: TGTGCCAGCAGCCGTCAGGGTGTGAGCATTCAGTACTTC.

This clonotype was seen only a few times. The genes are TRBV29-1 and TRBJ2-5; 7 bases are shared with TRBD1. The CDR3 is 11 residues long. Germline CDR1 SQVTM, CDR2 ANQGSEA. CDR3 amino acids: CSGQVGETQYF. CDR3 DNA: TGCAGTGGACAGGTTGGAGAGACCCAGTACTTC.

This chain joins TRBV29-1 and TRBJ2-2; D not certain. The CDR3 length is 13 residues. V was pared by 0 bases and J by 8 bases, with 10 bases between. Germline V lookup: CDR1 SQVTM, CDR2 ANQGSEA. The CDR3: CSVEDPTRGELFF. CDR3 bases: TGCAGCGTTGAAGATCCCACCCGGGGGGAGCTGTTTTTT.

This chain joins TRBV28 and TRBJ1-5; 9 bases line up with TRBD1. Germline assignment: CDR1 MDHEN and CDR2 SYDVKM. The CDR3 contains 14 residues. V was clipped by 4 bases and J by 5 bases; unmatched bases: 3. The CDR3 loop reads CASSSTGGDQPQHF. The CDR3 coding sequence is TGTGCCAGCAGTTCAACAGGGGGCGATCAGCCCCAGCATTTT.

There are many counts of this clonotype. The chain uses TRBV12-3 or TRBV12-4 and TRBJ2-7; TRBD1 aligns across 7 bases. V was clipped by 2 bases and J by 9 bases; unmatched bases: 7. The CDR3 contains 13 residues. The CDR3 bases are TGTGCCAGCAGTTTAATGCGACAGGGAAGGCAGTACTTC. It translates to CASSLMRQGRQYF.

This clonotype was seen ten or more times. This chain connects TRBV6-4 to TRBJ2-3, with D tentatively TRBD2 (7 bases). Germline loops: CDR1 MRHNA, CDR2 SNTAGT. V was cut by 6 bases and J by 2 bases, with 12 bases left in between. The CDR3 contains 14 residues. For the CDR3, the DNA is TGTGCCAGCAGCGAGGCGGGGGCCACAGATACGCAGTATTTT. It codes for CASSEAGATDTQYF.

This clonotype was counted between two and nine times. A much bigger clone sits one base away, suggesting this may be a read error. J is TRBJ2-5 and V is TRBV11-2; D perhaps matches TRBD1 (6 bases). Germline V gene data show CDR1 as SGHAT and CDR2 as FQNNGV. The CDR3 spans 17 residues. V was shortened by 3 bases and J by 3 bases, with 20 bases between the two germline ends. Here the CDR3 reads CASSFRSLRDMEETQYF. CDR3 nucleotide sequence: TGTGCCAGCAGCTTCCGGTCCTTACGGGACATGGAAGAGACCCAGTACTTC.

This clonotype was picked up a small number of times. The chain has TRBV29-1 and TRBJ2-5; D assignment may be TRBD1 or TRBD2 (5 bases each). CDR1 is SQVTM and CDR2 is ANQGSEA in the germline V gene. Trimming stripped 8 bases from V and 5 bases from J, with 15 bases between. This CDR3 contains 12 residues. The CDR3 coding sequence is TGCAGCTCCAGGGACGCGGACGAGACCCAGTACTTC. Its protein is CSSRDADETQYF.

This clonotype was picked up many times. The genes are TRBV11-2 and TRBJ1-1; 8 bases agree with TRBD1. Germline CDR1 SGHAT, CDR2 FQNNGV. This CDR3 region has 14 residues. After removal of 5 bases from V and 6 bases from J, the junction contained 8 bases not matched to a gene. CDR3 residues: CASSPYRGAAEAFF. The DNA of the CDR3 is TGTGCCAGCAGCCCGTACAGGGGGGCGGCTGAAGCTTTCTTT.

In its sample, this clonotype was seen a few times. This chain links TRBV20-1 with TRBJ2-1; D may be TRBD1 (5 bases). The CDR3 has 16 residues. Germline values: CDR1 DFQATT, CDR2 SNEGSKA (reference sequence). Trimming cost V 7 bases and J 0 bases, with 19 bases left between them. The CDR3 DNA follows: TGCAGTGTGAGCCCGACAGAGATCAACTCCTACAATGAGCAGTTCTTC. The encoded protein is CSVSPTEINSYNEQFF.

This clonotype showed up just a few times. A much larger clone differs by one base, so this may be a read error. The chain carries TRBV11-2 and TRBJ2-3; 10 bases line up with TRBD2. The CDR3 loop spans 18 amino acids. Germline CDR1 and CDR2: SGHAT and FQNNGV. V lost 1 base to trimming and J lost 3 bases; unmatched junction nucleotides: 10. For the CDR3, the DNA is TGTGCCAGCAGCTTAGGGGCTAGCGGGAGATATTGGACAGATACGCAGTATTTT. It translates to CASSLGASGRYWTDTQYF.